Below, 23 T cell receptor beta chains from the same sample are listed, as sequenced in a study of blood T cell repertoires in COVID-19. Repertoires were generated with immunoSEQ multiplex PCR, while TCRdb's copy carries only in-frame clones and drops some. This sample yields 55,000 to 65,000 clones, of which 65% to 85% are seen a single time; more than 2.5% belongs to the top ten. The sample was peripheral blood. These receptor sequences come from a man aged 55 to 70 with acute or convalescent COVID-19.

The chain joins TRBV7-2 to TRBJ2-3; 8 bases match TRBD2. Trimming removed 6 bases from V and 9 bases from J; junction bases left unmatched: 2. CDR1 and CDR2 from the germline V gene are SGHTA and FQGNSA. This CDR3 has 11 residues. CDR3 in amino acids: CASRGTRTQYF. CDR3 bases: TGTGCCAGCAGGGGGACTAGAACGCAGTATTTT.

The V gene is TRBV7-9, the J gene TRBJ2-2, with D hard to call. The CDR3 is made up of 14 amino acids. The V end lost 10 bases, the J end lost 0 bases, and 12 bases lay between the germline ends. Germline V CDR1 and CDR2: SEHNR, FQNEAQ (reference sequence). The CDR3 DNA follows: TGTGCCACACCCGGGTCCTCGAACACCGGGGAGCTGTTTTTT. Translated: CATPGSSNTGELFF.

The V and J genes are TRBV5-4 and TRBJ2-3; 10 nucleotides agree with TRBD2. Germline CDR1 and CDR2: SGHNT and YYREEE (reference sequence). After removal of 2 bases from V and 2 bases from J, the junction contained 5 bases not matched to a gene. The CDR3 is 16 amino acids. The CDR3 DNA follows: TGTGCCAGCAGCTTTTTTCTAGCGGGGGCCACAGATACGCAGTATTTT. Its translation: CASSFFLAGATDTQYF.

The genes are TRBV7-2 and TRBJ1-6; 9 bases fit TRBD1. The CDR3 extends over 13 amino acids. Germline V gene lookup returns CDR1 SGHTA and CDR2 FQGNSA. The J segment lost 14 bases and the V segment lost 5 bases, leaving 7 bases of the junction unmatched. The CDR3 here is CASSAGQGWSLHF. The DNA of the CDR3 is TGTGCCAGCAGCGCGGGACAGGGTTGGTCCCTCCACTTT. Full variable domain (rest looked up from reference TRBV7-2 and TRBJ1-6): GAGVSQSPSNKVTEKGKDVELRCDPISGHTALYWYRQSLGQGLEFLIYFQGNSAPDKSGLPSDRFSAERTGGSVSTLTIQRTQQEDSAVYLCASSAGQGWSLHFGNGTRLTVT.

The sample holds a few counts of this clone. The V gene is TRBV19, the J gene TRBJ2-1; D perhaps matches TRBD2 (7 bases). Germline-derived CDR1 and CDR2 are LNHDA and SQIVND (reference sequence). There are 15 residues in the CDR3. Trimming removed 7 bases from V and 7 bases from J, with 20 bases in between. The CDR3, as DNA: TGTGCCAGTACCCCGTTTGGGGGGGCGTATAATGAGCAGTTCTTC. It yields the protein CASTPFGGAYNEQFF.

In its sample, this clone was seen a few times. V and J are TRBV28 and TRBJ1-1, with D unresolved. Between the trimmed V and J ends, which lost 6 bases and 7 bases, there was a span of 21 bases. Germline V CDR1 and CDR2: MDHEN, SYDVKM. The CDR3 has 15 amino acids. DNA for the CDR3: TGTGCCAGCAGCTCCCTTAATGGGCAGGCTAATGAAGCTTTCTTT. Its protein is CASSSLNGQANEAFF.

The chain uses TRBV6-1 and TRBJ1-5, with 9 positions matching TRBD1. CDR1 is MNHNS, CDR2 SASEGT, per germline. The CDR3 is 16 amino acids. With 4 bases clipped from V and 4 bases from J, the junction kept 8 bases outside the gene matches. The CDR3 reads CASSATGTGMNQPQHF. CDR3 coding DNA: TGTGCCAGCAGTGCCACAGGGACAGGGATGAATCAGCCCCAGCATTTT.

This clone was seen a few times. The chain joins TRBV2 to TRBJ1-5; D not certain. V lost 8 bases, J lost 9 bases, and 14 bases lay in between. This CDR3 is 12 amino acids long. The V gene's germline CDR1 is SNHLY and CDR2 FYNNEI. The DNA of the CDR3 is TGTGCCAGCGGCGACACCGCCCGGCCCCAGCATTTT. Translation: CASGDTARPQHF.

This chain links TRBV28 with TRBJ2-1; D not resolved. Per germline, CDR1 MDHEN and CDR2 SYDVKM. V was trimmed by 4 bases and J by 10 bases, leaving 17 bases between them. The CDR3 runs to 14 residues. This CDR3 is CASSSPLESDEQFF. CDR3 sequence (DNA): TGTGCCAGCAGTTCCCCCCTAGAGAGTGACGAGCAGTTCTTC.

The chain uses TRBV28 and TRBJ1-2; no clear D. CDR1 is MDHEN and CDR2 is SYDVKM in the germline V gene. The V end was cut by 6 bases, the J end by 6 bases, with 11 bases between. The CDR3 has 12 amino acids. CDR3 sequence (DNA): TGTGCCAGCAGCTCTTCACTAGATGGCTACACCTTC. Protein product: CASSSSLDGYTF.

The rearrangement joins TRBV12-3 or TRBV12-4 to TRBJ1-1, with TRBD1 as a possible D gene (5 bases). This CDR3 contains 11 residues. Trimming pared 8 bases from V and 5 bases from J, leaving 9 bases between. CDR3: CASSGGTEAFF. As DNA, the CDR3 is TGTGCCAGCTCGGGGGGGACTGAAGCTTTCTTT.

This clone appeared a single time. The CDR3 DNA follows: TGTGCTAGTGGTCTCCACGACAGGGCATACACTGAAGCTTTCTTT. As protein: CASGLHDRAYTEAFF. This chain connects TRBV12-5 to TRBJ1-1; TRBD1 agrees at 7 bases. V was pared by 5 bases and J by 3 bases, with 9 bases of the junction left unmatched. CDR3 length equals 15 residues. The germline CDR1 and CDR2 sequences are LGHNT and FRNRAP.

This chain joins TRBV6-6 and TRBJ1-5; tentatively, D is TRBD1 (5 bases). Trimming stripped 6 bases from V and 2 bases from J, with 8 bases between. The germline gives CDR1 MNHNY, CDR2 SVGAGI (reference sequence). The CDR3 covers 13 residues. CDR3 nucleotides: TGTGCCAGCAGCAGGGATGGCAATCAGCCCCAGCATTTT. It is translated as CASSRDGNQPQHF.

V gene TRBV18 combines with J gene TRBJ2-6; TRBD1 is a possible D gene (5 bases). The V gene lost 1 base and the J gene lost 0 bases, with 13 bases spanning the gap. The CDR3 has 18 amino acids. CDR1 is KGHSH and CDR2 is LQKENI in the germline V gene. In nucleotides, the CDR3 is TGTGCCAGCTCACCACTATCAGGGCCCAACTCTGGGGCCAACGTCCTGACTTTC. It specifies CASSPLSGPNSGANVLTF.

The chain is built from TRBV9 and TRBJ1-2, with TRBD1 matching over 8 bases. Germline CDR1 and CDR2: SGDLS and YYNGEE. The CDR3 is 14 amino acids. The J segment lost 6 bases and the V segment lost 2 bases, leaving 6 bases of the junction unmatched. The CDR3 protein is CASSVPAGGNGYTF. The DNA for the CDR3 is TGTGCCAGCAGCGTCCCCGCAGGGGGCAATGGCTACACCTTC.

The rearrangement links TRBV28 to TRBJ2-5, with a tentative D call TRBD1 (6 bases). The V gene lost 5 bases and the J gene lost 0 bases, with 13 bases spanning the gap. This CDR3 comprises 15 residues. Germline CDR1 and CDR2: MDHEN and SYDVKM. The CDR3 is CASSPPGQNQETQYF. The DNA of the CDR3 is TGTGCCAGCAGTCCTCCCGGACAGAACCAAGAGACCCAGTACTTC.

V usage is TRBV5-4 and J usage is TRBJ2-5; tentative D call: TRBD1 (5 bases). Deletions cut 2 bases from V and 4 bases from J, with 18 bases between. CDR1 and CDR2 from the germline V gene are SGHNT and YYREEE (reference sequence). The CDR3 is made up of 16 amino acids. This CDR3 is CASSFFQGIQAETQYF. CDR3 bases: TGTGCCAGCAGCTTTTTCCAGGGTATACAGGCAGAGACCCAGTACTTC.

The V call is TRBV27, the J call TRBJ2-6; 7 bases are shared with TRBD2. CDR1 and CDR2 from the germline V gene are MNHEY and SMNVEV (reference sequence). After removal of 6 bases from V and 0 bases from J, the junction contained 5 bases not matched to a gene. The CDR3 is made up of 16 amino acids. CDR3 amino acids: CASRWGGSSGANVLTF. The CDR3 region has the DNA TGTGCCAGCAGATGGGGGGGGAGCTCTGGGGCCAACGTCCTGACTTTC.

This clone has a handful of counts. The chain combines TRBV27 with TRBJ2-2; D gene uncertain. Germline V gene lookup returns CDR1 MNHEY and CDR2 SMNVEV (reference sequence). There are 17 residues in the CDR3. V gave up 0 bases and J gave up 6 bases, with 17 bases separating them. CDR3 sequence reads: CASSLSIGDAGAGELFF. The CDR3 DNA reads TGTGCCAGCAGTTTATCGATTGGAGACGCTGGCGCCGGGGAGCTGTTTTTT.

This chain links TRBV18 with TRBJ2-7, with 10 bases matching TRBD1. This CDR3 has 15 residues. Germline CDR1 and CDR2: KGHSH and LQKENI. After removal of 4 bases from V and 5 bases from J, the junction contained 8 bases not matched to a gene. CDR3 in DNA: TGTGCCAGCTCACTCCTTCGACAGGGGGCAGACGAGCAGTACTTC. This codes for CASSLLRQGADEQYF. The full variable domain, its missing parts supplied by reference TRBV18 and TRBJ2-7, is NAGVMQNPRHLVRRRGQEARLRCSPMKGHSHVYWYRQLPEEGLKFMVYLQKENIIDESGMPKERFSAEFPKEGPSILRIQQVVRGDSAAYFCASSLLRQGADEQYFGPGTRLTVT.

A single count supports this clone. The chain couples TRBV4-1 to TRBJ1-5; D is unclear. Trimming shortened V by 1 base and J by 6 bases, and 10 bases separated the two germline ends. CDR3 length: 14 amino acids. Germline CDR1 reads MGHRA; CDR2 reads YSYEKL. The CDR3 DNA follows: TGCGCCAGCAGCCAAGGGTCCGAGGGTCAGCCCCAGCATTTT. Its protein is CASSQGSEGQPQHF.

CDR3 in amino acids: CASSQETSGQETQYF. The CDR3 DNA follows: TGTGCCAGCAGCCAGGAGACTAGCGGGCAAGAGACCCAGTACTTC. The chain combines TRBV7-2 with TRBJ2-5; 10 bases align to TRBD2. This CDR3 spans 15 amino acids. Germline-derived CDR1 and CDR2 are SGHTA and FQGNSA. With 5 bases clipped from V and 2 bases from J, the junction kept 5 bases outside the gene matches.

In this sample, this clone turned up a few times. The V and J genes are TRBV6-1 and TRBJ1-5, with 7 positions matching TRBD1. The CDR3 is 17 residues long. Germline values: CDR1 MNHNS, CDR2 SASEGT. V shed 4 bases and J 5 bases; nucleotides not matched to a gene: 14. The CDR3 DNA reads TGTGCCAGCAGTGTGGGGCTTGATGACAGGGTGCATCAGCCCCAGCATTTT. Translation: CASSVGLDDRVHQPQHF.